The TCR beta chain under discussion was sequenced for a study of T cells in Graves' hyperthyroidism and ophthalmopathy (dated by TCRdb to between 2018 and 2021). As for the study more broadly: Peripheral blood was sampled at the time of initial diagnosis, prior to any treatment. After blood sampling, hyperthyroidism patients were treated with methimazole at a starting dose of 30 mg daily, and ophthalmopathy patients were treated with high-dose intravenous methylprednisolone. The 100 or so discovery patients were divided at random into training and test sets in a 7:3 ratio. In about 6 Graves' hyperthyroidism patients, the study also compared T-cell repertoires from thyroid tissue with T-cell repertoires from blood. To identify TCR V-J signatures that set the groups apart, the researchers used a discovery cohort of 100 patients, made up of around 40 with Graves' ophthalmopathy and 55 to 65 with stable Graves' hyperthyroidism. Prospective prediction of ophthalmopathy was tested in an independent validation cohort of 18 to 20 hyperthyroidism patients and 17 patients who later progressed to ophthalmopathy. TCR Vbeta CDR3 sequencing of roughly 140 peripheral blood samples (roughly 41 ophthalmopathy, approximately 80 hyperthyroidism and 17 progressor patients) is reported in the paper. General study outcomes and caveats: A model built on a 13 V-J signature distinguished ophthalmopathy from stable hyperthyroidism, reaching approximately 89% sensitivity and 81% to 83% specificity in cross-validation and 80%/75% in testing. During validation, the model predicted progression to ophthalmopathy a median of approximately six months ahead of onset, with more than 55% sensitivity and less than 85% specificity. Blood samples also contained most of the expanded thyroid clonotypes (frequency above 0.001), which suggests that blood repertoires may reflect thyroid immune responses. Sample size was not statistically predetermined, and blinding of investigators to group allocation was not performed.

V lost 3 bases and J lost 10 bases; the stretch between them is 13 bases long. As encoded in the germline V gene, CDR1 is SGHAT while CDR2 is FQNNGV. The CDR3, cysteine through phenylalanine, is 14 amino acids long. Only the CDR3 DNA is retained, 42 bases long and in frame from the first base. In the ophthalmopathy patients, disease was moderately to severely active, with a Clinical Activity Score of 3 or more, a NOSPECS grade of 4 or more, and a duration of less than 3 months. Exclusion was applied to patients with uncontrolled infections, other autoimmune diseases, pregnancy or lactation. Diagnoses were based on clinical symptoms, serum thyroxine and TRAb, thyroid ultrasound and orbital computed tomography. PBMCs were isolated from 10 ml of fresh peripheral blood by Ficoll-Paque density gradient centrifugation. Trizol reagent was used to extract total RNA, and RNA quality was then checked on an Agilent 2100 Bioanalyzer.

This clonotype has a count of ten or more. No cognate antigen has been identified for it. No qualities accompany the bases; no much larger clone lies one base away. Amplification of TCR beta CDR3 regions was carried out from RNA transcripts. The first round of RT-PCR for the TCR CDR3 was performed with the HTBI primer set and the Qiagen OneStep RT-PCR kit. Libraries were constructed in a second round of multiplex PCR, after which size selection and purification were carried out. Paired-end sequencing of the libraries was performed with 100 bp reads on an Illumina HiSeq2000. Per the source publication's procedure: SOAPnuke was used to process the raw data, throwing out any read that contained adapters or uncalled bases, had a mean Phred below 15, or lacked an exact constant-primer or identifier match. High-quality paired reads were merged with COPE v1.2.5, and unique nucleotide sequences were defined as clonotypes. Clonotypes were aligned to IMGT TRBV, TRBD and TRBJ reference segments using MiTCR v1.1. The analysis included only V-J combinations with a frequency above 0.0001, which together covered 99% to 99.2% of the repertoires. The TCS score was defined as F50 (clonal expansion) divided by E x V (chaos), with BLOSUM62-based TCRdist calculated between CDR3 peptides within each V-J. Welch's t-statistics and random forest reduced roughly 530 V-J features to under 15, which were used in a naive Bayes classifier (R e1071). In TCRdb, the public reads were trimmed at Q25 with fastp and aligned with MiXCR, with productive beta chains retained. Entries are consolidated by CDR3 protein sequence, retaining the most common genes and DNA. TCRdb, not the authors, supplied the V and J calls. This sample lists about 260,000 distinct CDR3 sequences; around 20% were detected once. Together, the top ten hold 64% of the sample.

Recombination joined TRBV11-2 with TRBJ1-6, with the D gene not clear enough to name. This clonotype was sampled from a young man with Graves' ophthalmopathy. Sequencing was performed on blood. The CDR3: CASSFPSAGSPLHF. The DNA sequence reads TGTGCCAGCAGCTTTCCGTCAGCAGGATCACCCCTCCACTTT.